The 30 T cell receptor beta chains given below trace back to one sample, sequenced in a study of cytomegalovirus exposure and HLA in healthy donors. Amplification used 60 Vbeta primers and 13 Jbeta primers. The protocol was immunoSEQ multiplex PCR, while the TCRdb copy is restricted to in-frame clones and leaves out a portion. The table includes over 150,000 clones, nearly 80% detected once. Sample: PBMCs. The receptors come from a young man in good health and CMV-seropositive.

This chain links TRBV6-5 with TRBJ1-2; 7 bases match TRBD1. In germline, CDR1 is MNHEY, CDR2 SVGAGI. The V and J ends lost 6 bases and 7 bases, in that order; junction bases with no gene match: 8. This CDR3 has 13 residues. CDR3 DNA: TGTGCCAGCAGACCCCGGACAGGTTCTGGCTACACCTTC. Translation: CASRPRTGSGYTF.

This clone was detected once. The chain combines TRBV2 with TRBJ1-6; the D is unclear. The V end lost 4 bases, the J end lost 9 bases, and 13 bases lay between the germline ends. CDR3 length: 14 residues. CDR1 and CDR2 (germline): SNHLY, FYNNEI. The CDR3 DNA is TGTGCCAGCAGTGTTGCACAAAACACTTCACCCCTCCACTTT. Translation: CASSVAQNTSPLHF.

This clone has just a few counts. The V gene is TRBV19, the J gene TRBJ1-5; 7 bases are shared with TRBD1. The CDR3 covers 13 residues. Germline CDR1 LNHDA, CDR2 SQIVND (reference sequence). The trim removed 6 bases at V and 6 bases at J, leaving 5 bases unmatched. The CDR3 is CASRDREGQPQHF. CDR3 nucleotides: TGTGCCAGTAGAGACAGGGAAGGTCAGCCCCAGCATTTT.

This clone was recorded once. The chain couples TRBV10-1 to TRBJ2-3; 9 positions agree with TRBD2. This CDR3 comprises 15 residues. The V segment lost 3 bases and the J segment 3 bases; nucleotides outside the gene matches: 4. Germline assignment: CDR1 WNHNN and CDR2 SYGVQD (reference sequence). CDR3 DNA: TGCGCCAGCAGTGATGTTAGCGGGAGTACAGATACGCAGTATTTT. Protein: CASSDVSGSTDTQYF.

CDR3 DNA: TGCGCCAGCAGCTCGGGAGACAGTTTTTATGGCTACACCTTC. Translating it yields CASSSGDSFYGYTF. The J gene is TRBJ1-2, the V gene TRBV5-1; perhaps TRBD1 as D (5 bases). The CDR3 extends over 14 amino acids. The V and J ends lost 3 bases and 5 bases respectively, with 14 bases between them. The germline gives CDR1 SGHRS, CDR2 YFSETQ.

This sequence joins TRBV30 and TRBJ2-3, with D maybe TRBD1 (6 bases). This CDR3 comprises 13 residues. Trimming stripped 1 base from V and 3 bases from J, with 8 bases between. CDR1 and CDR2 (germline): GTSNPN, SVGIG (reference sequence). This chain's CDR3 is CAWSGDNTDTQYF. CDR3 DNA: TGTGCCTGGAGTGGGGACAATACAGATACGCAGTATTTT.

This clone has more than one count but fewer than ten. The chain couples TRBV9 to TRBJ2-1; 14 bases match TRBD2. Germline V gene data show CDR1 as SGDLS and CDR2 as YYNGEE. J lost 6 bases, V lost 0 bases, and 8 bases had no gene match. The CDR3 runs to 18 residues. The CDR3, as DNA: TGTGCCAGCAGCGTAGCGGGACTAGCGGGAGTAATTGGCAATGAGCAGTTCTTC. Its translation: CASSVAGLAGVIGNEQFF.

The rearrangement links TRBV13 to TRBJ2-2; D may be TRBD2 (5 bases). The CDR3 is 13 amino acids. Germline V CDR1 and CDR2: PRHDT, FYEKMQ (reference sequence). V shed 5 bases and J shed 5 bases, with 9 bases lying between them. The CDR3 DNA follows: TGTGCCAGCAGCCCCGAGCGGACCGGGGAGCTGTTTTTT. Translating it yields CASSPERTGELFF.

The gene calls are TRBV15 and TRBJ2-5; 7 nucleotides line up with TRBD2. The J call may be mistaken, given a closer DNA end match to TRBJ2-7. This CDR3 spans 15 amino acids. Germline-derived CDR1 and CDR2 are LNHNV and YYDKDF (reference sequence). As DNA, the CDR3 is TGTGCCACCAGCAGAGAGGGGAGGGGATTCTACGAGCAGTACTTC. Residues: CATSREGRGFYEQYF.

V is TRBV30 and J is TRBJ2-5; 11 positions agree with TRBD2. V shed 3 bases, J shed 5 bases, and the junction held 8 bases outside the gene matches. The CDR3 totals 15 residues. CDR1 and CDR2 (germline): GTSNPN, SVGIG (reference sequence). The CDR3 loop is CAWSPGTSGRETQYF. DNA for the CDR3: TGTGCCTGGAGCCCCGGGACTAGCGGAAGGGAGACCCAGTACTTC. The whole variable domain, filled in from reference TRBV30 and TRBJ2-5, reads SQTIHQWPATLVQPVGSPLSLECTVEGTSNPNLYWYRQAAGRGLQLLFYSVGIGQISSEVPQNLSASRPQDRQFILSSKKLLLSDSGFYLCAWSPGTSGRETQYFGPGTRLLVL.

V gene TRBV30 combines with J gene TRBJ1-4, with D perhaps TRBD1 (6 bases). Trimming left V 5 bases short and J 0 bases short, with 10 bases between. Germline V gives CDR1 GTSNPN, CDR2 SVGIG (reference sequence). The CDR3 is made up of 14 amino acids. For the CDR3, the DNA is TGTGCCTGGGGACAGTTAGCAACTAATGAAAAACTGTTTTTT. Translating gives CAWGQLATNEKLFF.

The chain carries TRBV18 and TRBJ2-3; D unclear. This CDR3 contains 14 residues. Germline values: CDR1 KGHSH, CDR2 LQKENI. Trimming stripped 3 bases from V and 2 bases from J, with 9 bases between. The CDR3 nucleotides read TGTGCCAGCTCACCTGAGACAAACACAGATACGCAGTATTTT. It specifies CASSPETNTDTQYF.

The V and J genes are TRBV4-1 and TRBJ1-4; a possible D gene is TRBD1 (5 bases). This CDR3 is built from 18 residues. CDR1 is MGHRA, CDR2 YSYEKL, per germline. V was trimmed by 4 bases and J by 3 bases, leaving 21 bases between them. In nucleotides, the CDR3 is TGCGCCAGCAGCCGTGGCGGGACTGCCCTATCGTCTAATGAAAAACTGTTTTTT. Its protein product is CASSRGGTALSSNEKLFF.

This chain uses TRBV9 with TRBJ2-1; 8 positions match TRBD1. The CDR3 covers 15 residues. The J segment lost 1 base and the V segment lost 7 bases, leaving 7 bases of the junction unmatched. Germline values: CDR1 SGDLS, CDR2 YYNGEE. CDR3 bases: TGTGCCAGCGTACCGGGACAGGCTTCCTACAATGAGCAGTTCTTC. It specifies CASVPGQASYNEQFF.

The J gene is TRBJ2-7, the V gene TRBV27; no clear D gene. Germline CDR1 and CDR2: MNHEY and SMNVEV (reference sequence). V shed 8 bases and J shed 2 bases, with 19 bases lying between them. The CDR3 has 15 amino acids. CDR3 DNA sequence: TGTGCCAGCCAGCCTGGATCAGGTCTCACCTACGAGCAGTACTTC. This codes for CASQPGSGLTYEQYF.

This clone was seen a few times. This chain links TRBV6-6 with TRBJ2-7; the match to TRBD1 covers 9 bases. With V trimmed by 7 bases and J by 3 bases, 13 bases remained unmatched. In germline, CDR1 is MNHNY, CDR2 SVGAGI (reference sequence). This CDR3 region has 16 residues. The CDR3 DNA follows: TGTGCCAGCACCGGGATCCTCAGACAGGGGGTCTACGAGCAGTACTTC. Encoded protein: CASTGILRQGVYEQYF.

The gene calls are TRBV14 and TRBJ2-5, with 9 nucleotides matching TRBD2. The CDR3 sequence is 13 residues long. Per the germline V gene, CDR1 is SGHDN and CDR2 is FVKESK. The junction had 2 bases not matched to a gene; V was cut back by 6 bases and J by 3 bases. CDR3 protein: CASRSSGEETQYF. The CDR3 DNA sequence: TGTGCCAGCAGGTCTAGCGGGGAAGAGACCCAGTACTTC.

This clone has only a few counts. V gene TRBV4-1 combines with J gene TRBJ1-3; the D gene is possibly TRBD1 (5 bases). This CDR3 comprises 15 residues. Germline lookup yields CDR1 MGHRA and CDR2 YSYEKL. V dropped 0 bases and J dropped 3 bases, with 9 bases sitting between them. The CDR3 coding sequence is TGCGCCAGCAGCCAAGATCACAGGCTTGGAAACACCATATATTTT. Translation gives CASSQDHRLGNTIYF.

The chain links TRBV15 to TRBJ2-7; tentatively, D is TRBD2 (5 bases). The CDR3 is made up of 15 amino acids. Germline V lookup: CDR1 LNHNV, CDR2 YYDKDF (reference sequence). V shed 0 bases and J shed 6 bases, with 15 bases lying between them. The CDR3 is CATSRDLGSRSEQYF. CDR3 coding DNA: TGTGCCACCAGCAGAGATCTTGGGAGTAGGAGCGAGCAGTACTTC.

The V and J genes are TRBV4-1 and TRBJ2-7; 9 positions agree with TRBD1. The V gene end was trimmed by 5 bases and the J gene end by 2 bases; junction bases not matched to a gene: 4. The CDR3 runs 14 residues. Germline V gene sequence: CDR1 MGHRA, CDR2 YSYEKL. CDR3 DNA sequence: TGCGCCAGCAGCGAACAGGGGGCCACCTACGAGCAGTACTTC. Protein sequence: CASSEQGATYEQYF.

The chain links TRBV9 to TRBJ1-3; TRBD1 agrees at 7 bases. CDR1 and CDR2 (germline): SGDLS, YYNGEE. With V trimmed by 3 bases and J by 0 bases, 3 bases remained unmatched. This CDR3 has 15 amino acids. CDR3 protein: CASSAWDSSGNTIYF. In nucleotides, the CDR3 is TGTGCCAGCAGCGCGTGGGACAGCTCTGGAAACACCATATATTTT.

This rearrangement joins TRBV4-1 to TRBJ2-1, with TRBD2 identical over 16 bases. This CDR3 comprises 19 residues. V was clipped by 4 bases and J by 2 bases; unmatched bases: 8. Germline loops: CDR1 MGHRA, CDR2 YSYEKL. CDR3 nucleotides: TGCGCCAGCAGCCCCCAAGGGACTAGCGGGAGGGCCCCCTACAATGAGCAGTTCTTC. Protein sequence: CASSPQGTSGRAPYNEQFF.

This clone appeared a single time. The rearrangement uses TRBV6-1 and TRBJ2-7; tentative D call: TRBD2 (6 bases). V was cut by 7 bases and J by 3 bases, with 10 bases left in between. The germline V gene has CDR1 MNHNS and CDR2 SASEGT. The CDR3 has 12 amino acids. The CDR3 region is CASKTGVYEQYF. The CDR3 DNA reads TGTGCCAGCAAAACGGGAGTCTACGAGCAGTACTTC.

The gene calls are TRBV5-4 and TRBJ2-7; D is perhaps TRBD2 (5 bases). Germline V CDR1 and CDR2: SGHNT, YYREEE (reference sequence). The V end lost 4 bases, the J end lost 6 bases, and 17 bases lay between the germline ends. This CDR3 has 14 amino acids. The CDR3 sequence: CASSIERPNPEQYF. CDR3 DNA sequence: TGTGCCAGCAGCATCGAGCGGCCAAACCCCGAGCAGTACTTC.

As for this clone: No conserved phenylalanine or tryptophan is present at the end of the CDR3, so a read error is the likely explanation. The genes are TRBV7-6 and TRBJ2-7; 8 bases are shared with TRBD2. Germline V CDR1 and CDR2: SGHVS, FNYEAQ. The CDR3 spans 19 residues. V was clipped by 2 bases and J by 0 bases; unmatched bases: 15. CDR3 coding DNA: TGTGCCAGCAGCTTAAGGGCGGGAGGATACAGGTTAGACTCCTACGAGCAGTACCTC. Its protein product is CASSLRAGGYRLDSYEQYL.

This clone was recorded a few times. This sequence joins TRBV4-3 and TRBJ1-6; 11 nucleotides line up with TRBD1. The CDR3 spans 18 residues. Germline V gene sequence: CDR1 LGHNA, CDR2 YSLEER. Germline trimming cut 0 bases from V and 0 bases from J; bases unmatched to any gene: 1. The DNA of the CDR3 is TGCGCCAGCAGCCAAGATGGGACAGGGGGCTCCTATAATTCACCCCTCCACTTT. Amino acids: CASSQDGTGGSYNSPLHF.

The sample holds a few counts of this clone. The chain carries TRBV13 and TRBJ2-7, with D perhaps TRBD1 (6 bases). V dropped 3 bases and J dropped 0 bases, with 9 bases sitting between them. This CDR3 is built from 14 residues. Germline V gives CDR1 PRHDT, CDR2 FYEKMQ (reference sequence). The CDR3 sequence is CASSFSGASYEQYF. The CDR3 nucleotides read TGTGCCAGCAGCTTTTCAGGGGCCTCCTACGAGCAGTACTTC.

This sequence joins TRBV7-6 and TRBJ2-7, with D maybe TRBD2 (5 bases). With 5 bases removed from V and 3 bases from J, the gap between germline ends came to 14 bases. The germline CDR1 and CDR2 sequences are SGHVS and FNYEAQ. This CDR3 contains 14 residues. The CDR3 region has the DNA TGTGCCAGCAGCCCCGCTAGCACCCACTACGAGCAGTACTTC. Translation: CASSPASTHYEQYF.

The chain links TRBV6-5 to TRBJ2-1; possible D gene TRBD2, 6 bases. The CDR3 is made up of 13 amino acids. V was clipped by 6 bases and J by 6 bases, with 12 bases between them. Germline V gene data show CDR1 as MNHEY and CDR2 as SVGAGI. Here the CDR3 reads CASRLGLLNEQFF. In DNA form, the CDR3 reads TGTGCCAGCAGGCTTGGACTACTCAATGAGCAGTTCTTC.

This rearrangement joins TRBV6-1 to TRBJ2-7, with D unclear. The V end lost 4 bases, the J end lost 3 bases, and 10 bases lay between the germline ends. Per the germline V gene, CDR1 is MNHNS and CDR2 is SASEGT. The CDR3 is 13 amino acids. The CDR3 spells CASSGDKYYEQYF. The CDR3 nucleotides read TGTGCCAGCAGTGGCGACAAATACTACGAGCAGTACTTC.